This TCR beta chain was retrieved from a study of blood T cell repertoires in COVID-19. The CDR3 sequence is 11 residues long. Germline V gives CDR1 MDHEN, CDR2 SYDVKM. Trimming removed 3 bases at V and 9 bases at J, with 8 bases between. Sequencing was performed with immunoSEQ multiplex PCR; in TCRdb, only in-frame clones are kept and a portion is missing. Of 370,000 or so clones listed, around 87% are singletons. In Cohort 3, a recovered donor had either two negative PCRs, clearance, or symptom resolution. The specimen was PBMCs or T cells enriched from blood (not recorded which). The sequence derives from a man aged 25 to 45 who had recovered from COVID-19. The chain is built from TRBV28 and TRBJ1-1; the D gene is possibly TRBD1 (6 bases). CDR3: CASSFGTKAFF. The CDR3 nucleotides are TGTGCCAGCAGTTTTGGGACAAAAGCTTTCTTT. The whole variable domain, remainder taken from reference TRBV28 and TRBJ1-1, is DVKVTQSSRYLVKRTGEKVFLECVQDMDHENMFWYRQDPGLGLRLIYFSYDVKMKEKGDIPEGYSVSREKKERFSLILESASTNQTSMYLCASSFGTKAFFGQGTRLTVV.